Sequencing of this T cell receptor (beta chain) was carried out in a study of cytotoxic CD8 clonotypes in ibrutinib-treated CLL. The overall study: Median treatment time before response sampling was 12 months, range 6 to 36. Samples averaged approximately 250,000 productive templates and more than 85,000 productive rearrangements. Findings and caveats of the study: Higher clonality was seen at ibrutinib response and a return toward baseline at progression.

The germline gives CDR1 SGHNT, CDR2 YYREEE (reference sequence). Trimming took 1 base from V and 4 from J; bases not matched to a gene: 8. The CDR3 loop spans 16 amino acids. Details on this clone: Its matching antigen is unknown.

The assay was immunoSEQ multiplex PCR, and TCRdb's table has in-frame clones only and misses some. The sample shows approximately 150,000 clones, about 88% of them seen only once. The sequencing used PBMCs, collected at disease progression, from a patient treated with ibrutinib. The genes are TRBV5-4 and TRBJ1-3; 7 positions agree with TRBD1. This receptor was identified in a human donor with chronic lymphocytic leukemia. The CDR3 spells CASSLSTGVYGNTIYF. The CDR3 nucleotides are TGTGCCAGCAGCTTGTCAACAGGGGTTTACGGAAACACCATATATTTT.